The 4 T cell receptor beta chains presented below share a single source sample, sequenced in a study of blood T cell repertoires in COVID-19. Sequenced by immunoSEQ multiplex PCR; TCRdb stores in-frame clones only, minus some. Of about 160,000 clones listed, under 85% were seen once; the top ten hold roughly 3.1%. The material sequenced was peripheral blood. These receptors were obtained from a man aged 65 to 79 with acute or convalescent COVID-19.

The chain recombines TRBV6-5 with TRBJ1-4, with 7 bases matching TRBD1. Germline-derived CDR1 and CDR2 are MNHEY and SVGAGI. V was pared by 2 bases and J by 6 bases, with 3 bases of the junction left unmatched. This CDR3 is built from 14 residues. CDR3 protein: CASSYRGRYEKLFF. CDR3 nucleotide sequence: TGTGCCAGCAGTTACAGGGGGCGGTATGAAAAACTGTTTTTT.

The rearrangement links TRBV9 to TRBJ2-6, with 7 positions matching TRBD2. Looked up from germline, CDR1 is SGDLS and CDR2 is YYNGEE. The CDR3 has 16 residues. Trimming cost V 1 base and J 2 bases; bases outside gene matches: 3. The CDR3 DNA reads TGTGCCAGCAGCGTAAGCGGGGCGGCTGGGGCCAACGTCCTGACTTTC. Its protein is CASSVSGAAGANVLTF.

J is TRBJ1-1 and V is TRBV18, with D uncertain. The V gene lost 2 bases and the J gene lost 8 bases, with 12 bases spanning the gap. The CDR3 spans 13 residues. CDR1 is KGHSH and CDR2 is LQKENI in the germline V gene. The CDR3 protein is CASSPLEGMEAFF. CDR3 in DNA: TGTGCCAGCTCACCATTGGAGGGCATGGAAGCTTTCTTT.

J is TRBJ1-3 and V is TRBV6-5; D not resolved. Trimming shortened V by 0 bases and J by 0 bases, and 6 bases separated the two germline ends. This CDR3 spans 15 amino acids. CDR1 and CDR2 (germline): MNHEY, SVGAGI. The chain's CDR3 is CASSYSISSGNTIYF. CDR3 coding DNA: TGTGCCAGCAGTTACTCGATCAGCTCTGGAAACACCATATATTTT.